This TCR beta chain was sequenced for a study of T cells in Graves' hyperthyroidism and ophthalmopathy. This clonotype was seen a handful of times. Authors of the study amplified TCR beta CDR3 regions from RNA transcripts. A set of HTBI primers served as the primers for a first-round RT-PCR of the TCR CDR3. MiXCR was run by TCRdb on the multiplex PCR reads, yielding one entry per CDR3 protein. The sample includes some 550,000 distinct CDR3 sequences, around 21% of them seen just once. The length of the CDR3 is 16 residues. Germline assignment: CDR1 MNHEY and CDR2 SMNVEV (reference sequence). V dropped 0 bases and J dropped 4; count of bases not matched to a gene: 1.

This receptor was identified in a man between 18 and 29 years old with Graves' hyperthyroidism. The sample taken for sequencing was blood. This sequence joins TRBV27 and TRBJ2-2; 11 nucleotides line up with TRBD1. The CDR3 sequence: CASSLSGQGATGELFF. The CDR3 DNA reads TGTGCCAGCAGTTTATCAGGACAGGGGGCCACCGGGGAGCTGTTTTTT.